This T cell receptor (beta chain) was documented in a study of T cells in Graves' hyperthyroidism and ophthalmopathy. Study findings and constraints: The model anticipated ophthalmopathy a median approximately 6.6 months pre-onset. From stable hyperthyroidism, ophthalmopathy was separated by a 13 V-J model.

The CDR3 regions of TCR beta were amplified from RNA transcripts. HTBI primers were employed in a first-round RT-PCR of the TCR CDR3. TCRdb analysed the multiplex PCR reads with MiXCR anew, one entry per CDR3 protein. The sample holds 650,000 to 700,000 distinct CDR3 sequences; roughly 17% are singletons and the top ten take 15% to 19%. This clonotype came up many times. Its antigen remains unidentified. CDR3 length: 15 residues. Deletions cut 2 bases from V and 1 base from J, with 6 bases between. Germline V gene data show CDR1 as MNHEY and CDR2 as SVGEGT. This clonotype originated in a man aged 45-65 years with Graves' hyperthyroidism. The V gene is TRBV6-2 or TRBV6-3, the J gene TRBJ2-6; TRBD1 might be the D (5 bases). The sample was blood. DNA of the CDR3: TGTGCCAGCAGTTACGGGGCTTCTGGGGCCAACGTCCTGACTTTC. Translation gives CASSYGASGANVLTF.